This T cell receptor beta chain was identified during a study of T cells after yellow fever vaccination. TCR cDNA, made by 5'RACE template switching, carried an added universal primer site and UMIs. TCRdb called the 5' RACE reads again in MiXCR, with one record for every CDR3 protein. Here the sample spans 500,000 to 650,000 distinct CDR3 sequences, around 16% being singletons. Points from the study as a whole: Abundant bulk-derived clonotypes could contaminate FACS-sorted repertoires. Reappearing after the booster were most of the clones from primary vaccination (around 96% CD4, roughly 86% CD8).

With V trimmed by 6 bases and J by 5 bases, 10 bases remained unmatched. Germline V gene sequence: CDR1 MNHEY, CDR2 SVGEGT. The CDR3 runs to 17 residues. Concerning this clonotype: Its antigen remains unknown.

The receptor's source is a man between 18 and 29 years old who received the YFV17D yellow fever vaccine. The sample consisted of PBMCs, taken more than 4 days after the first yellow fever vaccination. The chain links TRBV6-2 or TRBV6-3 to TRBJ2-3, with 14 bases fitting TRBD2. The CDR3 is CASSPRTSGGLGDTQYF. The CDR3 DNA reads TGTGCCAGCAGCCCCCGGACTAGCGGGGGGCTAGGAGATACGCAGTATTTT.